This T cell receptor beta chain was documented in a study of Graves' ophthalmopathy and Graves' hyperthyroidism. Amplified TCR beta CDR3 regions were obtained using RNA transcripts as template. RT-PCR was first run with HTBI primers, then multiplex PCR in a second round. TCRdb re-derived calls from the multiplex PCR reads in MiXCR, one entry per CDR3 protein. This table has some 390,000 distinct CDR3 sequences, approximately 20% appearing once. Overall study results and limits: Thyroid clonotypes that were expanded above 0.001 frequency mostly also appeared in blood.

This clonotype was detected many times. Its antigen is not identified. CDR1 and CDR2 (germline): LNHNV, YYDKDF (reference sequence). The CDR3 covers 13 residues. Trimming left V 0 bases short and J 7 bases short, with 7 bases between. The chain employs TRBV15 and TRBJ1-5; D is unresolved. The sample taken for sequencing was peripheral blood. The sequence derives from a woman aged 18-29 years with Graves' ophthalmopathy. The CDR3 loop reads CATSREAVQPQHF. CDR3 nucleotides: TGTGCCACCAGCAGAGAAGCGGTCCAGCCCCAGCATTTT.